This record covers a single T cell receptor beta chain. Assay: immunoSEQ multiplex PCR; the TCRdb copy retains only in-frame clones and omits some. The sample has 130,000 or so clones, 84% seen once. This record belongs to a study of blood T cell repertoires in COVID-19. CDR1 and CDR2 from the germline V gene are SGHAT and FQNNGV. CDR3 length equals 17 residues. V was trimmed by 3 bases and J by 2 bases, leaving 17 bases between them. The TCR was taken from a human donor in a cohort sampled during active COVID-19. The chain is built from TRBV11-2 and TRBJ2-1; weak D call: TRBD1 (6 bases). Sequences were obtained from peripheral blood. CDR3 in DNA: TGTGCCAGCAGCTTTTCGGGTTCACAGGGACCCTACAATGAGCAGTTCTTC. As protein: CASSFSGSQGPYNEQFF.